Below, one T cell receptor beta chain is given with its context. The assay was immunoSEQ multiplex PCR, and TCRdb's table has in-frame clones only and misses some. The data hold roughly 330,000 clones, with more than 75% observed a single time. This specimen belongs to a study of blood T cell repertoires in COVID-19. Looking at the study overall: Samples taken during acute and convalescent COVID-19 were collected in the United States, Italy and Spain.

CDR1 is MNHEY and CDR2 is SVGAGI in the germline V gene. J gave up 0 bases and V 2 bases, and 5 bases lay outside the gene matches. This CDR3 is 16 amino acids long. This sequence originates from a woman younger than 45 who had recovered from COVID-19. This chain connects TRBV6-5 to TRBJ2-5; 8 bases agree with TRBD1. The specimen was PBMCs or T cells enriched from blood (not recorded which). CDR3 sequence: CASSYVKQGDQETQYF. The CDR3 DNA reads TGTGCCAGCAGTTACGTAAAACAGGGGGACCAAGAGACCCAGTACTTC.